This TCR beta chain was recorded in a study of beta chain features in type 1 diabetes. The CDR3 consists of 15 residues. The germline V gene has CDR1 SGHRS and CDR2 YFSETQ. Deletions cut 4 bases from V and 2 bases from J, with 13 bases between. Populations obtained by sorting all exceeded 98% purity. Isolated RNA was reverse transcribed in full, so expressed TCRB transcripts were sequenced. This table comes from immunoSEQ multiplex PCR, and its TCRdb copy is limited to in-frame clones, with some not included. This table has about 44,000 clones, over 50% appearing once. This TCR was sampled from a young woman in good health. Material: Tregs from blood. This chain links TRBV5-1 with TRBJ2-1; D possibly corresponds to TRBD1 (6 bases). The CDR3 nucleotides read TGCGCCAGCAGCGAAACAGGGTGGCCCTACAATGAGCAGTTCTTC. It translates to CASSETGWPYNEQFF.